This paragraph covers one T cell receptor beta chain sequence. Methods used by the authors: It was from reference gene primer amplification that nucleated cell counts were estimated. The protocol was immunoSEQ multiplex PCR, while the TCRdb copy is restricted to in-frame clones and leaves out a portion. V and J calls and clone size are those listed in that table; D and trimming were worked out from the DNA. The sample has 120,000 or so clones, approximately 68% seen once; the top ten hold roughly 2%. V trimming: 4 bases; J trimming: 4 bases; junction bases outside the gene matches: 12. The V gene's germline CDR1 is SGDLS and CDR2 YYNGEE. The CDR3 is 16 amino acids. The sample belongs to a study of blood T cell repertoires in COVID-19. Overall study context: Samples came from the United States, Italy and Spain, spanning acute and convalescent COVID-19. PBMCs, B-cell-depleted T cells, or T cells were the source of the cDNA or gDNA that made up the material.

The TCR originated in a woman between 65 and 79 years old with acute or convalescent COVID-19. The sample taken for sequencing was peripheral blood. The J gene is TRBJ2-3, the V gene TRBV9; 7 bases agree with TRBD2. DNA of the CDR3: TGTGCCAGCAGCCCCCAAGGCGGGAGCGGCGCAGATACGCAGTATTTT. It specifies CASSPQGGSGADTQYF.